Sequencing of this T cell receptor beta chain was carried out in a study of cytomegalovirus exposure and HLA in healthy donors. This CDR3 has 15 residues. Germline assignment: CDR1 MNHEY and CDR2 SMNVEV (reference sequence). V was clipped by 5 bases and J by 6 bases; unmatched bases: 8. To note about this clone: Its specificity is unknown.

Findings and caveats of the study: Cytomegalovirus association was listed for 164 TCR beta chains. A later analysis reportedly found that, within productive TCRs, an Asian-associated ancestry cluster had fewer N-insertions than the mean observed across the roughly 670 donors. In a later analysis, specific HLA alleles were associated with 15,000 to 20,000 TCR beta sequences at a 0.05 false discovery rate. Presence/absence analyses took donor sequencing depth as roughly uniform.

Researchers ran the PCR with 60 Vbeta and 13 Jbeta primers. Here immunoSEQ multiplex PCR was the method, and the copy in TCRdb shows in-frame clones only, minus some. Among about 84,000 clones listed, 63% were seen once. The sequencing input was PBMCs. This sequence was found in a woman between 40 and 50 years old in good health and CMV-seropositive. The chain combines TRBV27 with TRBJ2-7; 12 nucleotides line up with TRBD2. Written as DNA, the CDR3 is TGTGCCAGCAGTCCGCTGACTAGCGGGAGAAGCGAGCAGTACTTC. It encodes CASSPLTSGRSEQYF.